This is a list of T cell receptor beta chains from one sample in a study of blood T cell repertoires in COVID-19. Assay used: immunoSEQ multiplex PCR; TCRdb lists only in-frame clones, some missing. In the table there are 100,000 to 150,000 clones, around four fifths of which are singletons. What was sequenced was peripheral blood. All receptors derive from a man older than 75 with active or convalescent COVID-19. Each CDR3 is given with its conserved first and last residue. The D gene is left open where the match is weak. Clone size, where shown, is once, few, many, or a class for clones that have expanded.

clone_size	j_call	d_call	v_call	cdr3_nt	cdr3_aa
NA	TRBJ2-6	NA	TRBV5-1	TGCGCCAGCAGCTTGGAAGGACAGCACTCTGGGGCCAACGTCCTGACTTTC	CASSLEGQHSGANVLTF
few	TRBJ2-1	NA	TRBV12-3/TRBV12-4	TGTGCCAGCAGTTTAGTGGGAGATGAGCAGTTCTTC	CASSLVGDEQFF
NA	TRBJ1-5	NA	TRBV28	TGTGCCAGCAGTTTTCCCCTGGGGGGAGGGAATCAGCCCCAGCATTTT	CASSFPLGGGNQPQHF
NA	TRBJ2-3	TRBD2	TRBV19	TGTGCCAGTAGTACCCGACTAGCGGGGAGCGCTAGCACAGATACGCAGTATTTT	CASSTRLAGSASTDTQYF
NA	TRBJ2-3	TRBD1	TRBV28	TGTGCCAGCAGTTTAGAGAGGACAGGGGCTAGCACAGATACGCAGTATTTT	CASSLERTGASTDTQYF
NA	TRBJ1-2	TRBD1	TRBV19	TGTGCCAGTAGTCCAACAGGGGGCGTCTCTGGCTACACCTTC	CASSPTGGVSGYTF
NA	TRBJ2-1	TRBD1	TRBV5-1	TGCGCCAGCAGCTTGGGAGGGACAGGGCAAAATGAGCAGTTCTTC	CASSLGGTGQNEQFF
once	TRBJ1-6	NA	TRBV6-5	TGTGCCAGCAGCAGACAGGATAATAATTCACCCCTCCACTTT	CASSRQDNNSPLHF
NA	TRBJ1-2	TRBD1	TRBV12-5	TGTGCTAGTGGTTTGGTGGACAGGGCGGACTATGGCTACACCTTC	CASGLVDRADYGYTF
NA	TRBJ2-7	NA	TRBV20-1	TGCAGTGGAGGGGCGGTGGGAGGGCAGTACTTC	CSGGAVGGQYF
NA	TRBJ1-2	NA	TRBV7-9	TGTGCCAGCAGCTTAGGACAGTCGGGCTACACCTTC	CASSLGQSGYTF
NA	TRBJ2-7	TRBD1	TRBV5-8	TGTGCCAGCAGCAGGACAGGGGGCTTTTCCTACGAGCAGTACTTC	CASSRTGGFSYEQYF
once	TRBJ1-5	TRBD1	TRBV19	TGTGCCAGTAGTTTCAGTCCCGGGACAGGGTTTGGATGGCCCCAGCATTTT	CASSFSPGTGFGWPQHF
NA	TRBJ1-3	NA	TRBV9	TGTGCCAGCAGCGTAGAGCGATCTGCAAACACCATATATTTT	CASSVERSANTIYF
NA	TRBJ1-2	TRBD1	TRBV4-1	TGCGCCAGCAGCCAAGGGGACAGGGACCATGGCTACACCTTC	CASSQGDRDHGYTF
few	TRBJ2-2	TRBD2	TRBV5-4	TGTGCCAGCAGCTCTGGCGATAGCGGGGGATCCGGGGAGCTGTTTTTT	CASSSGDSGGSGELFF